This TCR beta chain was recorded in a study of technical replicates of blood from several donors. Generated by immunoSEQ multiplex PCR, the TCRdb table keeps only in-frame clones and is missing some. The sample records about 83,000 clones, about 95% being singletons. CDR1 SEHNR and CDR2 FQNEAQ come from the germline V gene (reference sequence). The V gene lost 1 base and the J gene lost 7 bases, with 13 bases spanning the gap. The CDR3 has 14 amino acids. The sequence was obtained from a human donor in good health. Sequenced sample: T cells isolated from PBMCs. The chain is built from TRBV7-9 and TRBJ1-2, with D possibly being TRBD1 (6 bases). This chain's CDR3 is CASSLGGGNGGYTF. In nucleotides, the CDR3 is TGTGCCAGCAGCTTAGGGGGGGGCAACGGTGGCTACACCTTC. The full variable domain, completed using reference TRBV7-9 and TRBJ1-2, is DTGVSQNPRHKITKRGQNVTFRCDPISEHNRLYWYRQTLGQGPEFLTYFQNEAQLEKSRLLSDRFSAERPKGSFSTLEIQRTEQGDSAMYLCASSLGGGNGGYTFGSGTRLTVV.